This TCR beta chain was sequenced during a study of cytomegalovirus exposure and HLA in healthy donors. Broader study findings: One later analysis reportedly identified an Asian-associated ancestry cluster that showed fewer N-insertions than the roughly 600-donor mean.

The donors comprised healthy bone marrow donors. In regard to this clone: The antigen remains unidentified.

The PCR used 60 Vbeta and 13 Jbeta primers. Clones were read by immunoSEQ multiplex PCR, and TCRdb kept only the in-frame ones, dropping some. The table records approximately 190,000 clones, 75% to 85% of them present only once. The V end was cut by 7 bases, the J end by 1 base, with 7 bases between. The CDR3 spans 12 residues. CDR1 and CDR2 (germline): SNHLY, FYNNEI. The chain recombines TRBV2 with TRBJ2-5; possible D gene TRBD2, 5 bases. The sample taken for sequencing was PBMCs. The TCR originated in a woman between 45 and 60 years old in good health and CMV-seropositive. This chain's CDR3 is CASKRSQETQYF. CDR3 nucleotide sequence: TGTGCCAGCAAGCGGTCCCAAGAGACCCAGTACTTC. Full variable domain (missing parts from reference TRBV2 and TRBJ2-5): EPEVTQTPSHQVTQMGQEVILRCVPISNHLYFYWYRQILGQKVEFLVSFYNNEISEKSEIFDDQFSVERPDGSNFTLKIRSTKLEDSAMYFCASKRSQETQYFGPGTRLLVL.